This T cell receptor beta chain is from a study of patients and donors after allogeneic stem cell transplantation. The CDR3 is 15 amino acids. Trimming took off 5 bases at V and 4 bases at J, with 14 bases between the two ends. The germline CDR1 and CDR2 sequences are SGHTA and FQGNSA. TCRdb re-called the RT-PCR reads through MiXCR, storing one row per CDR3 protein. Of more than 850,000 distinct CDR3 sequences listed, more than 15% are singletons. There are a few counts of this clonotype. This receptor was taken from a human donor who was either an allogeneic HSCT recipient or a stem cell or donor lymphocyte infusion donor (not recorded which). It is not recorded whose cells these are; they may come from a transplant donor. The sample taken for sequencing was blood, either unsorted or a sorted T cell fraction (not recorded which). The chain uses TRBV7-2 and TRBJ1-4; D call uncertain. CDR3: CASSPRGRNNEKLFF. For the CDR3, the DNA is TGTGCCAGCAGCCCCCGAGGGCGTAATAATGAAAAACTGTTTTTT. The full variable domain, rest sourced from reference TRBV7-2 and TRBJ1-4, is GAGVSQSPSNKVTEKGKDVELRCDPISGHTALYWYRQSLGQGLEFLIYFQGNSAPDKSGLPSDRFSAERTGGSVSTLTIQRTQQEDSAVYLCASSPRGRNNEKLFFGSGTQLSVL.